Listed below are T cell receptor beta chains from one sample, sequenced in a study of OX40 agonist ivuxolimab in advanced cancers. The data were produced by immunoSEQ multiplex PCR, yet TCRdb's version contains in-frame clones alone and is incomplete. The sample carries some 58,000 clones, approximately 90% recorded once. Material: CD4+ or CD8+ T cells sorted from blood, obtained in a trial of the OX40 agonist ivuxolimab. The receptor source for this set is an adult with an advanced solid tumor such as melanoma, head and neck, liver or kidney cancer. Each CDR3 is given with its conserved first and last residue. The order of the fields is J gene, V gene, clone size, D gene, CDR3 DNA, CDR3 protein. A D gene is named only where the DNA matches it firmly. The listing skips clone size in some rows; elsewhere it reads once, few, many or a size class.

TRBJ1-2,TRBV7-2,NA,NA,TGTGCCAGCAGCTTGGATCGGGACTATGGCTACACCTTC,CASSLDRDYGYTF
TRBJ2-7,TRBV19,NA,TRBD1,TGTGCCAGTAGTAATACAGGGGGCTACGAGCAGTACTTC,CASSNTGGYEQYF
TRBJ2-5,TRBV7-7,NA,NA,TGTGCTAGCACCCCCTTGGTAGGGGAGACCCAGTACTTC,CASTPLVGETQYF
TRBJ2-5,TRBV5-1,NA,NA,TGCGCCAGCAGCTTGGCCATCCGGGGGCGCCGGGAGACCCAGTACTTC,CASSLAIRGRRETQYF
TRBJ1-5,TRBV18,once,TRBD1,TGTGCCAGCTCACAACAACAGGGGGCGAGCAATCAGCCCCAGCATTTT,CASSQQQGASNQPQHF
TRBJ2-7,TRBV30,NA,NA,TGTGCCTGGAGTGTAGGGGGCTACGAGCAGTACTTC,CAWSVGGYEQYF
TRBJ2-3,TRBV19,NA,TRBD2,TGTGCCAGTAGTAGCGGGACTAGGGGCACAGATACGCAGTATTTT,CASSSGTRGTDTQYF
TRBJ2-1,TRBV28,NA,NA,TGTGCCAGCAGTCTCAACCTCAATGAGCAGTTCTTC,CASSLNLNEQFF
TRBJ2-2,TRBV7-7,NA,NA,TGTGCTAGCAGCCTGGACCAGAACACCGGGGAGCTGTTTTTT,CASSLDQNTGELFF
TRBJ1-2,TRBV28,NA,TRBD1,TGTGCCAGCAGTCTCAAGACAGGGCCCTATGGCTACACCTTC,CASSLKTGPYGYTF
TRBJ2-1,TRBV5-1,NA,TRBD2,TGCGCCAGCAGCTTGGAGGGGGGACTAGCGGAGCAGTTCTTC,CASSLEGGLAEQFF
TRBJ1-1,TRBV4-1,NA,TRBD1,TGCGCCAGCAGCCGTACAGGGGATGGGACTGAAGCTTTCTTT,CASSRTGDGTEAFF
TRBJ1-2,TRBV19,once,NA,TGTGCCAGTAGTATGGGCAGGGCGGATGGCTACACCTTC,CASSMGRADGYTF
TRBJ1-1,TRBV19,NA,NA,TGTGCCAGTAGTATAACGGGGGCTGCTTTCTTT,CASSITGAAFF
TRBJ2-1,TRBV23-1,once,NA,TGCGCCAGCAGTCAATTCGCTCCAGGGTTATTATCGTCGGGCAATGAGCAGTTCTTC,CASSQFAPGLLSSGNEQFF
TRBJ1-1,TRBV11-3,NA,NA,TGTGCCAGCAGCTTAGGAGCATCGAACACTGAAGCTTTCTTT,CASSLGASNTEAFF